This entry lists 9 T cell receptor beta chains sequenced from one sample in a study of OX40 agonist ivuxolimab in advanced cancers. The method was immunoSEQ multiplex PCR; TCRdb's version includes in-frame clones alone and lacks a portion of them. The sample lists 60,000 to 65,000 clones, 91% occurring once. The sample was CD4+ or CD8+ T cells sorted from blood, taken in a trial of the OX40 agonist ivuxolimab. These receptors came from an adult with an advanced solid tumor such as melanoma, head and neck, liver or kidney cancer.

This chain links TRBV5-1 with TRBJ2-1; D ambiguous. The CDR3 runs 15 residues. The ends were cut back, 4 bases at V and 0 bases at J, with 11 bases in the middle. Germline CDR1 and CDR2: SGHRS and YFSETQ. DNA of the CDR3: TGCGCCAGCAGCAGGGCCCAGAGCTCCTACAATGAGCAGTTCTTC. Translating it yields CASSRAQSSYNEQFF. Filled out from reference TRBV5-1 and TRBJ2-1, the complete variable domain reads KAGVTQTPRYLIKTRGQQVTLSCSPISGHRSVSWYQQTPGQGLQFLFEYFSETQRNKGNFPGRFSGRQFSNSRSEMNVSTLELGDSALYLCASSRAQSSYNEQFFGPGTRLTVL.

The chain joins TRBV6-5 to TRBJ2-3, with TRBD2 identical over 7 bases. The junction had 4 bases not matched to a gene; V was cut back by 3 bases and J by 1 base. Germline assignment: CDR1 MNHEY and CDR2 SVGAGI. This CDR3 comprises 15 residues. The CDR3 region has the DNA TGTGCCAGCAGTTATTTCAGCGGGGGCACAGATACGCAGTATTTT. It yields the protein CASSYFSGGTDTQYF.

The rearrangement links TRBV20-1 to TRBJ1-1; D is unclear. Germline-derived CDR1 and CDR2 are DFQATT and SNEGSKA (reference sequence). CDR3 length: 11 amino acids. CDR3 DNA: TGCAGCCTCGCACAGAACACTGAAGCTTTCTTT. Amino acids: CSLAQNTEAFF.

In its sample, this clone was seen a few times. This chain uses TRBV5-1 with TRBJ1-1, with TRBD1 as a possible D gene (6 bases). The V gene's germline CDR1 is SGHRS and CDR2 YFSETQ. V was cut by 0 bases and J by 1 base, with 10 bases left in between. This CDR3 contains 15 residues. DNA of the CDR3: TGCGCCAGCAGCTTGGAGGGGGGGCCGAACACTGAAGCTTTCTTT. This encodes CASSLEGGPNTEAFF.

The V call is TRBV7-2, the J call TRBJ2-1, with 13 bases fitting TRBD2. J was trimmed by 7 bases and V by 5 bases; bases with no gene match: 5. The CDR3 runs 15 residues. CDR1 SGHTA and CDR2 FQGNSA come from the germline V gene. The CDR3 sequence: CASSRGTSGINEQFF. The CDR3 DNA follows: TGTGCCAGCAGCCGCGGGACTAGCGGGATTAATGAGCAGTTCTTC.

In its sample, this clone was seen once. The chain carries TRBV5-4 and TRBJ1-2; D unclear. The germline V and J ends were trimmed by 6 bases and 8 bases, with 17 bases remaining between them. Germline V gene sequence: CDR1 SGHNT, CDR2 YYREEE (reference sequence). This CDR3 contains 13 residues. For the CDR3, the DNA is TGTGCCAGCACCTGGTCGAACGGGCAAGGCTACACCTTC. This gives the protein CASTWSNGQGYTF.

The chain carries TRBV6-6 and TRBJ1-2; D gene uncertain. Looked up from germline, CDR1 is MNHNY and CDR2 is SVGAGI (reference sequence). Trimming took off 4 bases at V and 4 bases at J, with 7 bases between the two ends. The CDR3 consists of 12 residues. CDR3 residues: CASSSDFYGYTF. CDR3 bases: TGTGCCAGCAGTTCAGATTTCTATGGCTACACCTTC.

The V and J genes are TRBV11-2 and TRBJ1-1, with a weak D call TRBD1 (6 bases). Germline CDR1 and CDR2: SGHAT and FQNNGV. The CDR3 covers 12 residues. Trimming pared 3 bases from V and 11 bases from J, leaving 13 bases between. This CDR3 is CASSFGTGAAFF. CDR3 nucleotides: TGTGCCAGCAGCTTTGGGACGGGGGCCGCTTTCTTT.

This chain connects TRBV9 to TRBJ2-1; possible D gene TRBD2, 6 bases. CDR1 is SGDLS, CDR2 YYNGEE, per germline. V lost 0 bases and J lost 0, with 16 bases in between. The CDR3 covers 18 residues. The CDR3 sequence is CASSVGGAGWGSYNEQFF. For the CDR3, the DNA is TGTGCCAGCAGCGTAGGAGGGGCGGGATGGGGCTCCTACAATGAGCAGTTCTTC.